Listed below are T cell receptor beta chains from one sample, sequenced in a study of cytomegalovirus exposure and HLA in healthy donors. Repertoires were generated with immunoSEQ multiplex PCR, while TCRdb's copy carries only in-frame clones and drops some. The table shows 200,000 to 250,000 clones, with 70% to 80% occurring only once. The sequencing sample was made of PBMCs. These receptors all stem from a woman aged 25 to 39 in good health and CMV-seronegative. Both conserved end residues are part of each CDR3. Fields, in order: CDR3 DNA, CDR3 protein, clone size, D gene, V gene, J gene. D genes are given only for firm matches. Size is stated for part of the rows, as once, few or many counts, or as a class when the clone is expanded.

DNA: TGTGCCAGCAGTTTATCGCAGGGGGCTGGCTACACCTTC
CDR3: CASSLSQGAGYTF
size: -
D: TRBD1
V: TRBV27
J: TRBJ1-2

DNA: TGTGCCAGCAGCTCGGACAGTTCCTCCGAGCAGTACTTC
CDR3: CASSSDSSSEQYF
size: -
D: -
V: TRBV7-8
J: TRBJ2-7

DNA: TGTGCCAGCCAATACAGGCCTCCTCAGCCCCAGCATTTT
CDR3: CASQYRPPQPQHF
size: -
D: -
V: TRBV10-3
J: TRBJ1-5

DNA: TGCGCCAGCAGCTTACGAACCGGGACAGGGGGCAACGAGCAGTACTTC
CDR3: CASSLRTGTGGNEQYF
size: -
D: TRBD1
V: TRBV5-1
J: TRBJ2-7

DNA: TGTGCCAGCAGCTTAATGGGTTACGGGTTGGAAGCTTTCTTT
CDR3: CASSLMGYGLEAFF
size: -
D: -
V: TRBV7-2
J: TRBJ1-1

DNA: TGTGCCAGCAGCGTATTCGCTCGCGCCTCTTTCAATGAGCAGTTCTTC
CDR3: CASSVFARASFNEQFF
size: few
D: -
V: TRBV9
J: TRBJ2-1

DNA: TGTGCCAGCAGCTTATTGGGACAGTCTAGCACAGATACGCAGTATTTT
CDR3: CASSLLGQSSTDTQYF
size: -
D: TRBD1
V: TRBV7-3
J: TRBJ2-3

DNA: TGTGCCAGCAGTTCCGACGTACAGGGCGATGAGCAGTTCTTC
CDR3: CASSSDVQGDEQFF
size: -
D: -
V: TRBV6-5
J: TRBJ2-1

DNA: TGTGCCAGCAGCTTGGGGACTAGCAGCTACGAGCAGTACTTC
CDR3: CASSLGTSSYEQYF
size: -
D: TRBD2
V: TRBV5-5
J: TRBJ2-7

DNA: TGTGCCAGCAGCGTAGCTCCACAGTCCTACGAGCAGTACTTC
CDR3: CASSVAPQSYEQYF
size: -
D: -
V: TRBV9
J: TRBJ2-7

DNA: TGTGCCAGTAGTCCAGACTCAAACCCCCCTTACGAGCAGTACTTC
CDR3: CASSPDSNPPYEQYF
size: once
D: -
V: TRBV19
J: TRBJ2-7

DNA: TGTGCCAGCAGCCCCCGGGGACTAACAGACAATGAGCAGTTCTTC
CDR3: CASSPRGLTDNEQFF
size: -
D: TRBD2
V: TRBV9
J: TRBJ2-1

DNA: TGTGCCAGCAGCTTACCAGGGGGCTTGGGCTACACCTTC
CDR3: CASSLPGGLGYTF
size: -
D: TRBD1
V: TRBV7-2
J: TRBJ1-2

DNA: TGTGCCAGCATTTCCAGGGAGGTGAACACTGAAGCTTTCTTT
CDR3: CASISREVNTEAFF
size: -
D: -
V: TRBV6-5
J: TRBJ1-1

DNA: TGTGCCAGCAGCCCTGGACAGGGGAAATCACCCCTCCACTTT
CDR3: CASSPGQGKSPLHF
size: -
D: TRBD1
V: TRBV13
J: TRBJ1-6

DNA: TGTGCCATCAGTGACGGTCTGAGGGAGACCCAGTACTTC
CDR3: CAISDGLRETQYF
size: -
D: -
V: TRBV10-3
J: TRBJ2-5

DNA: TGTGCCATCACCCCAGGGGGCCGCTACAATGAGCAGTTCTTC
CDR3: CAITPGGRYNEQFF
size: -
D: TRBD1
V: TRBV10-3
J: TRBJ2-1

DNA: TGTGCCAGCAGGAGCGGTAATCAGCCCCAGCATTTT
CDR3: CASRSGNQPQHF
size: -
D: -
V: TRBV6-5
J: TRBJ1-5

DNA: TGTGCCAGCAGCTTGAACGCGGATGAACACGCTGAAGCTTTCTTT
CDR3: CASSLNADEHAEAFF
size: -
D: -
V: TRBV4-2
J: TRBJ1-1

DNA: TGTGCCAGCAGCTTAGTGGCGGACCAAGAGACCCAGTACTTC
CDR3: CASSLVADQETQYF
size: -
D: -
V: TRBV11-2
J: TRBJ2-5

DNA: TGTGCCAGCAGCCAAGATGGCCCTCTAGCGGGGCAAGAGACCCAGTACTTC
CDR3: CASSQDGPLAGQETQYF
size: few
D: TRBD2
V: TRBV4-2
J: TRBJ2-5

DNA: TGTGCCAGTAGTTCGGGACTACCCTCAGCTACCCTGAACACTGAAGCTTTCTTT
CDR3: CASSSGLPSATLNTEAFF
size: -
D: -
V: TRBV19
J: TRBJ1-1

DNA: TGTGCCAGCACTTTCTCGGGAGGGGGAATGAACACTGAAGCTTTCTTT
CDR3: CASTFSGGGMNTEAFF
size: -
D: -
V: TRBV7-2
J: TRBJ1-1

DNA: TGCAGCGTTGAACAGGGGACATCCGAGCAGTACTTC
CDR3: CSVEQGTSEQYF
size: -
D: -
V: TRBV29-1
J: TRBJ2-7

DNA: TGTGCCAGAGGGGGCAGGGAGTCAGGCGGCTACACCTTC
CDR3: CARGGRESGGYTF
size: -
D: TRBD1
V: TRBV30
J: TRBJ1-2

DNA: TGTGCCAGCAGCTTGAGGTGGAGGGCTGAAGCTTTCTTT
CDR3: CASSLRWRAEAFF
size: -
D: -
V: TRBV11-3
J: TRBJ1-1

DNA: TGTGCCAGCAGCGGGACAGTGCCCTACGAGCAGTACTTC
CDR3: CASSGTVPYEQYF
size: -
D: TRBD1
V: TRBV7-9
J: TRBJ2-7

DNA: TGTGCCAGTAGCGGGACAGCTTATAATTCACCCCTCCACTTT
CDR3: CASSGTAYNSPLHF
size: -
D: TRBD1
V: TRBV27
J: TRBJ1-6